What follows are 5 T cell receptor beta chains derived from one specimen sequenced in a study of tumor-infiltrating lymphocytes in primary liver carcinoma. Total RNA amounting to around 450 ng was the source from which TCR beta cDNA was made with a constant-region primer. Slightly modified ARM-PCR with three nested multiplex PCR rounds yielded TCR beta libraries. The first two PCR rounds used TRBV1-TRBV30 primers with a Cbeta primer, 9 to 11 cycles each. MiXCR, applied by TCRdb to the multiplex PCR reads, yields one record per CDR3 protein. Among just over 300,000 distinct CDR3 sequences listed, about three fifths were seen once. The study extracted blood RNA from unsorted whole blood and also extracted germline DNA. Input material: peripheral blood. The origin of the receptors is a woman aged 25 to 39 with primary liver carcinoma and hepatitis B virus infection.

About this clonotype: This may arise from a read error, as a much more abundant clone is one base away. In this CDR3 the conserved last residue, phenylalanine or tryptophan, is missing, so a read error is likely. This CDR3 is CASSPQAGTTYEQYI. The CDR3 nucleotides read TGTGCCAGCAGTCCCCAGGCAGGGACGACCTACGAGCAGTACATC. The chain uses TRBV12-3 or TRBV12-4 and TRBJ2-7; D may match TRBD1 or TRBD2 (5 bases each). Trimming took off 5 bases at V and 2 bases at J, with 16 bases between the two ends. This CDR3 contains 15 residues.

To note about this clonotype: The junction shows a germline mismatch at one end, possibly a read error. The chain uses TRBV7-9 and TRBJ2-1, with D tentatively TRBD1 (5 bases). Germline V gene data show CDR1 as SEHNR and CDR2 as FQNEAQ (reference sequence). The CDR3 consists of 15 residues. CDR3 residues: CASSFGAQSTDEQFF. CDR3 coding DNA: TGTGCCAGCAGCTTTGGGGCCCAAAGTACGGATGAGCAGTTTTTC.

This clonotype was found a few times. This rearrangement joins TRBV14 to TRBJ1-2; TRBD1 matches at 8 bases. V lost 8 bases to trimming and J lost 7 bases; unmatched junction nucleotides: 9. Looked up from germline, CDR1 is SGHDN and CDR2 is FVKESK. The CDR3 is made up of 13 amino acids. The CDR3 nucleotides read TGTGCCAGCCTGGACAGGGAAGTAGTTGGCTACACCTTC. This codes for CASLDREVVGYTF.

As for this clonotype: It may be a read error: a sequence one base away is much more abundant. CDR3 bases: TGTGCCAGCATTTTCACGGGACCAAGCTACGAGCAGTACTTC. Amino acids: CASIFTGPSYEQYF. The V gene is TRBV12-3 or TRBV12-4, the J gene TRBJ2-7; perhaps D is TRBD1 or TRBD2 (5 bases each). The V end lost 7 bases, the J end lost 3 bases, and 16 bases lay between the germline ends. This CDR3 region has 14 residues.

Regarding this clonotype: The junction does not match germline at one end; this may be a read error. The chain uses TRBV7-8 and TRBJ2-2; D perhaps matches TRBD2 (5 bases). The germline V gene encodes CDR1 SGHVS and CDR2 FQNEAQ. CDR3 length: 14 amino acids. The CDR3 DNA is TGTGCCAGCAGCGCGAGTAGCAGTCCCGGGGAGCTGCTTTTT. Translating it yields CASSASSSPGELLF.